Listed below are T cell receptor beta chains from one sample, sequenced in a study of CD4 T cells in relation to SARS-CoV-2 and coronaviruses. Here immunoSEQ multiplex PCR was the method, and the copy in TCRdb shows in-frame clones only, minus some. The top ten clones hold 0.14% of a sample with roughly 60,000 clones, around 93% of them seen once. Sequencing was carried out using naive CD4+ T cells from PBMCs. These receptors all come from a human donor in good health. Both conserved end residues are part of each CDR3. D genes are given only for firm matches. Size is stated for part of the rows, as once, few or many counts, or as a class when the clone is expanded.

d_gene | j_gene | abundance | v_gene | CDR3nt | CDR3aa
. | TRBJ1-1 | . | TRBV29-1 | TGCAGCGTTGGGGAGGGGACCGCGACCGGGGCTGAAGCTTTCTTT | CSVGEGTATGAEAFF
. | TRBJ2-7 | . | TRBV28 | TGTGCCACCGTAAGTTTGGGCTACGAGCAGTACTTC | CATVSLGYEQYF
. | TRBJ1-6 | . | TRBV28 | TGTGCCAGCAGTTCATGGGAGGGGAGGGCTTCACCCCTCCACTTT | CASSSWEGRASPLHF
. | TRBJ2-3 | . | TRBV24-1 | TGTGCCACCAGTGCACAGGGACGCACAGATACGCAGTATTTT | CATSAQGRTDTQYF
. | TRBJ2-3 | . | TRBV6-5 | TGTGCCAGCGGTAGGTCAAGGACAGCAGATACGCAGTATTTT | CASGRSRTADTQYF
. | TRBJ2-3 | . | TRBV27 | TGTGCCAGCACTGCGGATTCTCTTGATACGCAGTATTTT | CASTADSLDTQYF
TRBD1 | TRBJ2-2 | . | TRBV15 | TGTGCCACCAGCAGCCACAGGGGGCCGAGGACCGGGGAGCTGTTTTTT | CATSSHRGPRTGELFF
. | TRBJ2-5 | . | TRBV9 | TGTGCCAGCAGCGTAGGAGAGGGTGGGCTCCAAGAGACCCAGTACTTC | CASSVGEGGLQETQYF
TRBD1 | TRBJ1-2 | . | TRBV6-5 | TGTGCCAGCATCCAAACCCCACCACAGGGGGGAGGCTACACCTTC | CASIQTPPQGGGYTF
. | TRBJ2-6 | . | TRBV28 | TGTGCCAGCCGGGCGGGACCTGGGGCCAACGTCCTGACTTTC | CASRAGPGANVLTF
TRBD2 | TRBJ2-3 | once | TRBV18 | TGTGCCAGCTCACTAGCGGGGTACACAGATACGCAGTATTTT | CASSLAGYTDTQYF